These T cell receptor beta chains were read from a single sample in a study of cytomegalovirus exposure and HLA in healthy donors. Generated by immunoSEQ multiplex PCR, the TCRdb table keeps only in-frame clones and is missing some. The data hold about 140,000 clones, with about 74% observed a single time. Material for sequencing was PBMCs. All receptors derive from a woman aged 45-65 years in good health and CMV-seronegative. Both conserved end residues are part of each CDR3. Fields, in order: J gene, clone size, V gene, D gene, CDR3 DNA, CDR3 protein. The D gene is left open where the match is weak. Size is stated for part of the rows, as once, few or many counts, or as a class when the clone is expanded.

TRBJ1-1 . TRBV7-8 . TGTGCCAGCAGCCACGACATAGTAACTGAAGCTTTCTTT CASSHDIVTEAFF
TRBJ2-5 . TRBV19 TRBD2 TGTGCCAGTAGTGCGGCAGGCGGCGGGCTAGCGGGGGGCGGAGTGGAGACCCAGTACTTC CASSAAGGGLAGGGVETQYF
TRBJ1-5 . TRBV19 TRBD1 TGTGCCAGTAGTCCCGGACAGGATCAGCCCCAGCATTTT CASSPGQDQPQHF
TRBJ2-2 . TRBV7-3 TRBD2 TGTGCCAGCAGCTCCATAGTCCTAGCGGGGCTTGGGGGCGGGGAGCTGTTTTTT CASSSIVLAGLGGGELFF
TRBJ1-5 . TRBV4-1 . TGCGCCAGCAGCCAAGACCCCGGGCAGCCCCAGCATTTT CASSQDPGQPQHF
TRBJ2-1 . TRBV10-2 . TGCGCCAGCAGTGTTCTAGACCCCTACAATGAGCAGTTCTTC CASSVLDPYNEQFF
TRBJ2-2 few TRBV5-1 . TGCGCCAGCAGCTCTACGAACACCGGGGAGCTGTTTTTT CASSSTNTGELFF
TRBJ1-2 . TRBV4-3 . TGCGCCAGCAGCCAAGAAGGGGGAAGAGGCGGCTACACCTTC CASSQEGGRGGYTF
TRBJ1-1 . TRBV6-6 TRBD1 TGTGCCAGCATCTGGGGACAGCCGCTTGGCGGGGAAGCTTTCTTT CASIWGQPLGGEAFF
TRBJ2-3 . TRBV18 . TGTGCCAGCTCACCTTCAGGAGGAGATACGCAGTATTTT CASSPSGGDTQYF
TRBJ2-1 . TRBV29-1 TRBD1 TGCAGCTCGATGACAGGGTTCGATGAGCAGTTCTTC CSSMTGFDEQFF
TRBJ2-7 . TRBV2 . TGTGCCAGCAGTGGGAGCTCCTACGAGCAGTACTTC CASSGSSYEQYF
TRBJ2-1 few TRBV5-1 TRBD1 TGCGCCAGCAGCTTGTTGACACAGGGGGCCAATGAGCAGTTCTTC CASSLLTQGANEQFF
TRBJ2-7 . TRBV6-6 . TGTGCCAGCAGCTCCTTGAAGCTAGCGATGTACGAGCAGTACTTC CASSSLKLAMYEQYF
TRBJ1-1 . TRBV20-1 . TGCAGTGCTAGAGTGAGGACTGAAGCTTTCTTT CSARVRTEAFF
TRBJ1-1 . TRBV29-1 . TGCAGCGTTGCGGAGGTAGGAATTGCGGGGCAAGCTTTCTTT CSVAEVGIAGQAFF
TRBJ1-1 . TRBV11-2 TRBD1 TGTGCCAGCAGCTTAGACCGGACAGGAGAAAGTACTGAAGCTTTCTTT CASSLDRTGESTEAFF
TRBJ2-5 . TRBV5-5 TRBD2 TGTGCCAGCAGCTTGGAGACTAGCGGGGGGTGGGAAGAGACCCAGTACTTC CASSLETSGGWEETQYF
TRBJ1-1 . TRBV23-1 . TGCGCCAGCAGTCAATACAGGGTCCCGATAAACACTGAAGCTTTCTTT CASSQYRVPINTEAFF
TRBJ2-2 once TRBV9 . TGTGCCAGCAGCGTAGCTCAATTATCGGCCGGGGAGCTGTTTTTT CASSVAQLSAGELFF
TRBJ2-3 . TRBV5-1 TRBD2 TGCGCCAGCAGCCCCCTGGTTAGCGGGGGGGCCACAGATACGCAGTATTTT CASSPLVSGGATDTQYF
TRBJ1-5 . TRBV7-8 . TGTGCCAGCAGCTCAAACGACCGACATAGCAATCAGCCCCAGCATTTT CASSSNDRHSNQPQHF
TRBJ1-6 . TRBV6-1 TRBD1 TGTGCCAGCAGTGCGACAGGGGGCGATTCACCCCTCCACTTT CASSATGGDSPLHF